The entry below describes one T cell receptor (beta chain). The antigen it binds to is not known. No quality values exist for individual bases; no much larger clone is one base distant. This specimen comes from a study of cytomegalovirus exposure and HLA in healthy donors (dated by TCRdb to between 2016 and 2019). Study-level background: In an earlier analysis of 450 to 750 of the donors, 250 to 300 Gb of sequence data and some 100 million unique TCR beta sequences from 150 million to 200 million T cells were reported. A later genetic analysis took genome-wide SNP genotypes for 398 of the 666 donors and used that subset as a discovery cohort. All discovery cohort repertoires had been generated on a single sequencing platform. Donor age, sex, ethnicity and CMV serostatus were compiled alongside the repertoire data. Class I and class II HLA loci were covered by the typing at four-digit resolution. The later analysis used no new phenotypic data to find candidate immune exposures, relying instead on TCR beta sequences and their occurrence across donors. The genetic ancestry cluster associated with self-reported Caucasian donors included approximately 85% of the roughly 360 genotyped donors. The study was designed to test whether signatures of past pathogen exposure could be identified by cataloging public T cell receptors. In an earlier analysis of roughly 600 of the donors, high-throughput TCR beta sequencing was used to judge whether each TCR beta V gene segment behaved as functional or pseudogenic. To predict cytomegalovirus infection status, the study combined high-throughput TCR immunosequencing, statistical association of individual TCRs with disease status, and machine learning. The number of donors typed differed by locus, with 629-630 for A, B, C, DRB1 and DQB1, roughly 550 for DQA1, 600 to 610 for DPA1, and over 400 for DPB1. Among about 410 genotyped donors of the cohort, an average of approximately 220,000 unique TCR beta nucleotide sequences was sequenced per donor, of which roughly 18% were non-productive. A handful of DR-DQ haplotypes were treated as single units for association and clustering because of strong linkage in the cohort. An early release covering 550 to 650 HLA-typed donors comprised approximately 300 gigabases of sequencing data and 65 million to 100 million unique TCR sequences. In addition to the first cohort of around 670 subjects, a separate validation cohort of 120 different subjects was used. In a later analysis, previously published TCR beta repertoires from more than 500 donors were re-analyzed and high-resolution HLA genotyping was added so that TCR occurrence patterns could be studied. Using immunosequencing, the study profiled T cell repertoires from 500 to 800 subjects and related those repertoires to cytomegalovirus serostatus.

Library creation used the immunoSEQ multiplex PCR assay. For the multiplex PCR, a mixture combining 60 forward primers for TCR Vbeta segments and 13 reverse primers for TCR Jbeta segments was used. The CDR3 region of rearranged TCR beta genes was amplified from genomic DNA by a multiplex PCR assay. On the Illumina HiSeq System, the amplified TCR beta libraries were sequenced as 87-base-pair reads. The study's processing was this. Across the 670 or so repertoires, a later analysis counted tens of millions of unique TCR beta chains, 9 million to 14 million of which were shared by at least two donors. A nearest-neighbor algorithm error-corrected the raw reads and collapsed the reads into unique sequences, merging closely related sequences to remove PCR and sequencing errors. CDR3 sequences were aligned to IMGT reference sequences to assign V, D and J gene segments. Each retained sequence needed at least a six-nucleotide match to both a V gene segment and a J gene segment. Rearrangements were classified as productive when the CDR3 lacked stop codons and remained in frame with V and J, and all other rearrangements were classified as non-productive. CDR3 was defined by IMGT convention, running from the second conserved V-encoded cysteine to the conserved J-encoded phenylalanine. Sequences without an unambiguous match to a single V gene segment were excluded from the earlier analysis of about 630 of the donors. In an earlier analysis of some 590 of the donors, a V segment was called functional when productive rearrangements were above 56.7%, and segregating when the standard deviation between donors exceeded 5%. A statistical classification framework was built to diagnose cytomegalovirus status from the catalog of TCR beta chain sequences. V and J gene assignment, in a later analysis, came from comparing TCR nucleotide sequences with IMGT/GENE-DB human TR gene sequences. A later analysis assigned CDR3 sequences and most-parsimonious VDJ recombination scenarios with the TCRdist pipeline. A later analysis defined each TCR beta chain by its CDR3 amino acid sequence plus V-gene family, and excluded reads lacking a unique V-gene family. To address suspected cross-contamination and a sequencing artifact, a later analysis removed approximately 600 highly shared, low-generation-probability nucleotide sequences. A later analysis calculated a clonal expansion index for each public chain from normalized within-repertoire ranks of inferred template counts. Generation probabilities in a later analysis came from a VDJ recombination model fitted to out-of-frame rearrangements, and those results were checked against IGoR. Hypergeometric tests were used in a later analysis to score TCR-TCR, TCR-HLA and TCR-CMV co-occurrence, with a repertoire-size bias correction applied to the TCR pairs. False discovery rates were estimated in a later analysis by permuting HLA or CMV assignments 20 times. In a later analysis, co-occurring TCRs were grouped with DBSCAN, and TCRdist sequence similarity was added when clustering was performed within HLA-allele-positive subsets. Co-occurrence clustering excluded repertoires with fewer than 30,000 or more than 120,000 public chains, plus five with anomalous nucleotide sharing. TCRdb provides this immuneACCESS table in a form limited to in-frame rearrangements. Some clones are lacking; in checked studies, under half of them reflect an unresolved V gene, and why the rest are absent is not known. V, J and clone size derive from that table, while D and trimming were established from the DNA sequence. The sample table holds some 95,000 clones, of which roughly 70% were seen once. Of the sample, around 16% is held by the ten largest clones.

V gives up 3 bases and J gives up 2 bases, and the segment between their germline ends measures 8 bases. The CDR1 and CDR2 encoded by the germline V gene are SGDLS and YYNGEE. Measured from the cysteine to the phenylalanine, the CDR3 is 14 residues long. The entry retains the CDR3 DNA only, 42 bases that are in frame from base 1. Findings and caveats that apply to the study as a whole: A further reported finding was that TCR beta sequences accurately predicted the HLA-A and HLA-B alleles for most subjects in the first cohort. The study gave a list of about 150 TCR beta chains associated with cytomegalovirus. A group of highly shared sequence variants was considered likely to be a technical artifact of the sequencing pipeline. Specific HLA alleles were associated with roughly 16,000 TCR beta sequences at a false discovery rate of 0.05 in a later analysis. The only immune exposure information available for the cohort was CMV serostatus. When HLA alleles, especially DR and DQ, strongly co-occurred, attributing TCR associations to individual alleles was difficult. An association between a missense DCLRE1C variant and V-gene and J-gene trimming of TCR beta chains was found in a later genetic analysis and replicated in an independent cohort. According to a later analysis, most CMV-associated TCR beta chains appeared to be HLA-restricted, and the HLA associations seemed to be driven largely by CMV exposure. In an earlier analysis of around 600 of the donors, most TCR beta V segments were observed in productive rearrangements about 90% or about 30% of the time, broadly matching IMGT annotations. Linkage disequilibrium might explain the correlated functional status among segregating V segments, but an unknown experimental factor could not be excluded. In a later analysis, HLA-associated TCR beta chains were found to be more clonally expanded and to have lower generation probabilities than equally common non-associated chains. Some IMGT-functional V segments, including TRBV6-2 and TRBV6-3, could not be told apart with the 87-base-pair reads, so those segments were excluded. HLA typing was unavailable for some donors at each locus, so association tests used only the typed subset. Only TCR beta chains were sequenced in this cohort, and the absence of alpha or paired-chain data limited detectable features. Because counts were too low, seventeen rarely observed V segments, including chromosome 9 orphons, were excluded from the earlier analysis of 587 of the donors. According to a later analysis, parvovirus B19, influenza, CMV and Epstein-Barr virus appeared linked to several top co-occurrence clusters. Across donors, most TCR sequences were observed very rarely, whereas some public TCRs were present in many individuals. Presence/absence analyses assumed roughly uniform sequencing depth across donors, an assumption that may not hold. Cytomegalovirus status was reported to be diagnosed by the classifier with high specificity and sensitivity in both the original and validation cohorts. A few of the identified cytomegalovirus-associated TCR beta chains were confirmed in vitro to be specific for cytomegalovirus antigens. A later analysis found that TCR association rates varied across HLA loci, with DRB1 alleles showing the most associated TCRs and HLA-C alleles the fewest. According to the authors, the approach could potentially be generalized to other disease states and immunological phenotypes. According to a later genetic analysis, donors in an Asian-associated ancestry cluster had fewer N-insertions in productive TCRs than the roughly 670-donor mean.

The cohort comprised fewer than 750 healthy bone marrow donors. At the time of sampling, all cohort members were nominally healthy, though unrecorded immune exposures were likely present. The donor tested CMV seropositive, placing the donor among the 289 seropositive members of the cohort. Each donor provided a peripheral blood sample, and peripheral blood mononuclear cells were used for TCR beta sequencing. Genomic DNA extraction from the blood cell samples was performed with the Qiagen DNeasy Blood Extraction Kit. Sequenced material: PBMCs. This receptor was taken from a young woman in good health and CMV-seropositive. This sequence uses TRBV9 and TRBJ2-2; confidence is insufficient to name the D gene. For the CDR3, the sequence is CASSAVTNTGELFF. The nucleotide sequence reads TGTGCCAGCAGCGCGGTCACCAACACCGGGGAGCTGTTTTTT.